The clone carrying this TCR beta chain was seen a single time. This specimen belongs to a study of blood T cell repertoires in COVID-19. Study context: Samples came from the United States, Italy and Spain, spanning acute and convalescent COVID-19. From T cells, B-cell-depleted T cells, or PBMCs came the material, which was cDNA or gDNA.

In the authors' workflow: Reference gene primers were amplified, and this amplification served to estimate nucleated cell counts. Method: immunoSEQ multiplex PCR; TCRdb's copy keeps in-frame clones and lacks some. V, J and clone size are those of that table, while D and trimming were read from the DNA. The sample comprises 250,000 to 400,000 clones, roughly 84% of which are singletons, and 1% rests with the top ten. CDR1 and CDR2 from the germline V gene are MDHEN and SYDVKM. Trimming shortened V by 4 bases and J by 1 base, and 13 bases separated the two germline ends. The CDR3 extends over 15 amino acids.

Material for sequencing was peripheral blood. This TCR derives from a man aged 45-65 years with active or convalescent COVID-19. V and J are TRBV28 and TRBJ1-1, with D tentatively TRBD1 (6 bases). The CDR3 coding sequence is TGTGCCAGCAGTTCTTATTACAGGGAGAACACTGAAGCTTTCTTT. Amino acid sequence: CASSSYYRENTEAFF.